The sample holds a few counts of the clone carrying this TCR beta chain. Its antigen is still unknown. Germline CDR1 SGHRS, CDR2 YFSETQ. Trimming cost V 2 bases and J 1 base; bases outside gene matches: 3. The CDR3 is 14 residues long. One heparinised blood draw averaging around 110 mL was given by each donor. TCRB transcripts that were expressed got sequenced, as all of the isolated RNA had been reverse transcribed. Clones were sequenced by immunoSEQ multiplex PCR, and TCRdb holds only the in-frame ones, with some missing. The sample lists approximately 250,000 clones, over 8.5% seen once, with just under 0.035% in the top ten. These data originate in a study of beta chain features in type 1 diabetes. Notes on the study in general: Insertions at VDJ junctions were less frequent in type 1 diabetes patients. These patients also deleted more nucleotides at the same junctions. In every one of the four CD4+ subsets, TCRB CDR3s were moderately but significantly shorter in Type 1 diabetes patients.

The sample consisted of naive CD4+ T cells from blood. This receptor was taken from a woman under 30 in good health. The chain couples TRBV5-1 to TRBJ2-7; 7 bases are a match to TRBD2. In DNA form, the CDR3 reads TGCGCCAGCAGCTTAGTAGCGGGTTCCTACGAGCAGTACTTC. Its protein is CASSLVAGSYEQYF.